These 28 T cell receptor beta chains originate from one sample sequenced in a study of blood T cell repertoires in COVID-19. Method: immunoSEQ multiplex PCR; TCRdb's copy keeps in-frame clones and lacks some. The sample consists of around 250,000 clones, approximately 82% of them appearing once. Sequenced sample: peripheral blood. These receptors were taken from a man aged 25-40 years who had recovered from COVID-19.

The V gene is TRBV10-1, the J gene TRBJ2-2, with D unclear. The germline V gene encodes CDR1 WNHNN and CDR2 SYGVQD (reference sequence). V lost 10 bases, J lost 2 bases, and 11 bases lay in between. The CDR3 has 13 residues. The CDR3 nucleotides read TGCGCCACCCGAGCCCCCAACACCGGGGAGCTGTTTTTT. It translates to CATRAPNTGELFF.

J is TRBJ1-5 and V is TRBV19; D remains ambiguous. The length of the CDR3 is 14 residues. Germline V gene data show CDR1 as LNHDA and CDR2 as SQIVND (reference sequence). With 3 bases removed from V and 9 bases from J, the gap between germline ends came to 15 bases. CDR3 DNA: TGTGCCAGTAGTATTTCGGACTCGAATTGGCCCCAGCATTTT. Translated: CASSISDSNWPQHF.

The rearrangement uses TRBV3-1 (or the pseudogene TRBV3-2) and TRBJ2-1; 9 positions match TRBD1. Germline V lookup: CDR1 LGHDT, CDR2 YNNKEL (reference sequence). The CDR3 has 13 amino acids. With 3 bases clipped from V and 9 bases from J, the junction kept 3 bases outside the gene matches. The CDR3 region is CASSQGQGGEQFF. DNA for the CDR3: TGTGCCAGCAGCCAGGGACAGGGAGGTGAGCAGTTCTTC.

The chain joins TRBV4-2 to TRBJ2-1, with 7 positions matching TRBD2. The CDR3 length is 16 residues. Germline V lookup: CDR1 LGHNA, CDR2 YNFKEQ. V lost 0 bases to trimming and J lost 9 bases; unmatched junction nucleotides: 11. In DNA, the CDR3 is TGTGCCAGCAGCCAAGATTGGGCGGGGGTCGGTGCTGAGCAGTTCTTC. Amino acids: CASSQDWAGVGAEQFF.

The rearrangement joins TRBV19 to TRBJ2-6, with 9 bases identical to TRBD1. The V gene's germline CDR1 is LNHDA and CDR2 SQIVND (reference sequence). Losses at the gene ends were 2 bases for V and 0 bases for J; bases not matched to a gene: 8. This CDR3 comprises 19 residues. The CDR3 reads CASSIFLGTGPSGANVLTF. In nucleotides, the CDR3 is TGTGCCAGTAGTATATTCCTGGGGACAGGGCCCTCTGGGGCCAACGTCCTGACTTTC.

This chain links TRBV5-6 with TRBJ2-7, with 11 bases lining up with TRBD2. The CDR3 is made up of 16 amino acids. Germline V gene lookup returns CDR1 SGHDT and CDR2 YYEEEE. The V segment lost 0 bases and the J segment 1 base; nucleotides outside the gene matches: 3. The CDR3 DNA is TGTGCCAGCAGCTTGGGACTAGCGGGGCGATCCTACGAGCAGTACGTC. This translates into CASSLGLAGRSYEQYV.

The CDR3 protein is CATSPRDSAEAFF. The CDR3, as DNA: TGTGCCACCAGCCCCCGGGACAGTGCTGAAGCTTTCTTT. The V call is TRBV15, the J call TRBJ1-1; 7 bases are shared with TRBD1. The CDR3 runs to 13 residues. In germline, CDR1 is LNHNV, CDR2 YYDKDF (reference sequence). J was trimmed by 6 bases and V by 5 bases; bases with no gene match: 6.

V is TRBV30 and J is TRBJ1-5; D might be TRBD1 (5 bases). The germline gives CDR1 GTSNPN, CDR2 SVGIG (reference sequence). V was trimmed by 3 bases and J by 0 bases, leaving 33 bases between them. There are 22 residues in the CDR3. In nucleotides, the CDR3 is TGTGCCTGGAGAAATCAGGACACTTCTCCCCGGCCGGGACTATATAGCAATCAGCCCCAGCATTTT. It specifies CAWRNQDTSPRPGLYSNQPQHF.

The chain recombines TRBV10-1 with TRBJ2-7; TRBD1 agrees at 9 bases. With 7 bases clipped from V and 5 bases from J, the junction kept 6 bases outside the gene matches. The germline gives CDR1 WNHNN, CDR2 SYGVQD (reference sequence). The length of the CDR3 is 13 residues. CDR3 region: CASTAGQGDEQYF. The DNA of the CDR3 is TGCGCCAGCACCGCGGGACAGGGTGACGAGCAGTACTTC.

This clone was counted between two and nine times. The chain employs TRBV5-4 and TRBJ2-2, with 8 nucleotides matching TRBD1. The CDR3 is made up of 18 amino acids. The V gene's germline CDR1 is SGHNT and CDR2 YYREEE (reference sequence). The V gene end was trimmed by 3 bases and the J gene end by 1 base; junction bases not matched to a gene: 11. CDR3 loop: CASSSYRTGTGNTGELFF. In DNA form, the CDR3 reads TGTGCCAGCAGCTCCTACCGAACCGGGACAGGGAACACCGGGGAGCTGTTTTTT.

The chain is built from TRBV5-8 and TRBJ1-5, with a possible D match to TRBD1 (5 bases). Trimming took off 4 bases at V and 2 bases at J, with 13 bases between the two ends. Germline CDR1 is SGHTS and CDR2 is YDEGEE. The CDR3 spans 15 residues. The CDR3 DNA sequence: TGTGCCAGCAGCAACCGTGGGGGGGGCAATCAGCCCCAGCATTTT. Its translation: CASSNRGGGNQPQHF. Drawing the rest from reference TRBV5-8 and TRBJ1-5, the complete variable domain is EAGVTQSPTHLIKTRGQQATLRCSPISGHTSVYWYQQALGLGLQFLLWYDEGEERNRGNFPPRFSGRQFPNYSSELNVNALELEDSALYLCASSNRGGGNQPQHFGDGTRLSIL.

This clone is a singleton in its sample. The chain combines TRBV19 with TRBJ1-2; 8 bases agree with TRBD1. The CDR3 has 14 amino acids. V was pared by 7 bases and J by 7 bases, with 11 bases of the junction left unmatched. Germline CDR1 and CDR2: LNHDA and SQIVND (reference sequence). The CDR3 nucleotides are TGTGCCAGTATAGGAGGCAGGGGGCTTCGTGGCTACACCTTC. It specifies CASIGGRGLRGYTF.

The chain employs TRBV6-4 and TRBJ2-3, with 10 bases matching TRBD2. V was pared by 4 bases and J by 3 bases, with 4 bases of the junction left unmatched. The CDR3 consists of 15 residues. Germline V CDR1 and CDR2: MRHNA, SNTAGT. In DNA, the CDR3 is TGTGCCAGCAGTGCGGGTAGCGGGGGGACAGATACGCAGTATTTT. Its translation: CASSAGSGGTDTQYF.

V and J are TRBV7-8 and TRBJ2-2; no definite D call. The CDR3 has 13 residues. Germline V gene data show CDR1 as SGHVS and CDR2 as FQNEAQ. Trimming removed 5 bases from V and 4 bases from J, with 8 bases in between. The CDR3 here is CASSARVTGELFF. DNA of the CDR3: TGTGCCAGCAGCGCCCGGGTCACCGGGGAGCTGTTTTTT.

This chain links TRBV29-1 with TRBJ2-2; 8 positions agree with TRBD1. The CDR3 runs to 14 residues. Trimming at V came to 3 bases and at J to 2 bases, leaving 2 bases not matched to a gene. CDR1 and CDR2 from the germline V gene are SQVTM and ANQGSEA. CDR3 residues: CSVEGQENTGELFF. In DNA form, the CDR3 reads TGCAGCGTTGAGGGACAGGAAAACACCGGGGAGCTGTTTTTT.

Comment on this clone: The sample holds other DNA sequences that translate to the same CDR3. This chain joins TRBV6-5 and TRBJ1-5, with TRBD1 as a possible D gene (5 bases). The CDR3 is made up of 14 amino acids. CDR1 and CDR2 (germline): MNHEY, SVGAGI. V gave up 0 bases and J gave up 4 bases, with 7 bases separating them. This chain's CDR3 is CASSYSGLNQPQHF. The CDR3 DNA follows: TGTGCCAGCAGTTACTCGGGGCTAAATCAGCCCCAGCATTTT.

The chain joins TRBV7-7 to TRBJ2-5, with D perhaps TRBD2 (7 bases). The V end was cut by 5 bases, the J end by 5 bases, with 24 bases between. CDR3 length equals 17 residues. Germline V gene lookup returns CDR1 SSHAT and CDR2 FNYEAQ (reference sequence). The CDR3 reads CASSPPWGGHGSETQYF. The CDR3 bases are TGTGCCAGCAGCCCTCCCTGGGGGGGCCATGGGAGCGAGACCCAGTACTTC.

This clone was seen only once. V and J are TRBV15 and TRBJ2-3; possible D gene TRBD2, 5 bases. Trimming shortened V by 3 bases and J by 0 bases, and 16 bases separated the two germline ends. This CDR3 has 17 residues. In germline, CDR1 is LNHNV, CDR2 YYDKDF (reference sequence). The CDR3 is CATSRATTLTSTDTQYF. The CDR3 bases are TGTGCCACCAGCAGGGCGACTACCCTTACTAGCACAGATACGCAGTATTTT.

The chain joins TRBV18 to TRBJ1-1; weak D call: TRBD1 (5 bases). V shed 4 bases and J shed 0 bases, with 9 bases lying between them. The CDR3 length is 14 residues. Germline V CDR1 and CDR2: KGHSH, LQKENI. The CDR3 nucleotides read TGTGCCAGCTCACAAGGACACGTGAACACTGAAGCTTTCTTT. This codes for CASSQGHVNTEAFF.

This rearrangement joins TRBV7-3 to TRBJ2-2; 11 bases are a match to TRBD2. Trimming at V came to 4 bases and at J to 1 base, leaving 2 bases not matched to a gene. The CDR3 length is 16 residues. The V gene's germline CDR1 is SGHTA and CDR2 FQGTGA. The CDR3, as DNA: TGTGCCAGCAGCTGGACTAGCGGGCGGAACACCGGGGAGCTGTTTTTT. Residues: CASSWTSGRNTGELFF.

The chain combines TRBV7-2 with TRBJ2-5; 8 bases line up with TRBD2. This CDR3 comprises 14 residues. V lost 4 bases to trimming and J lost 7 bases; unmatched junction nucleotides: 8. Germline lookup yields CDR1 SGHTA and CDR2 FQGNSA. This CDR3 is CASSSQRGPGTQYF. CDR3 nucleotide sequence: TGTGCCAGCAGCTCCCAGCGGGGGCCAGGGACCCAGTACTTC.

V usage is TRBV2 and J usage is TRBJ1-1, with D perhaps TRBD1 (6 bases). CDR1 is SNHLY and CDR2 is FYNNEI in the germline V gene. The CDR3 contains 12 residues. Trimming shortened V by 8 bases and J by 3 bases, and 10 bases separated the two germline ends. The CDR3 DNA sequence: TGTGCCAGCCGACAGGAATACACTGAAGCTTTCTTT. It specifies CASRQEYTEAFF.

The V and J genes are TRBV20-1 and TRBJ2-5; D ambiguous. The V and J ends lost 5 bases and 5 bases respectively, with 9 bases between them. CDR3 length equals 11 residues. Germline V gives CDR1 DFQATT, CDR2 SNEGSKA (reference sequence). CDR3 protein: CSAVTRETQYF. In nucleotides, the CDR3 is TGCAGTGCTGTGACTCGGGAGACCCAGTACTTC.

The CDR3 loop is CASSYVGGMRYNSPLHF. The CDR3 nucleotides read TGTGCCAGCAGTTACGTCGGGGGGATGAGGTATAATTCACCCCTCCACTTT. This chain links TRBV6-2 or TRBV6-3 with TRBJ1-6; tentative D call: TRBD1 (5 bases). The CDR3 is 17 residues long. Trimming shortened V by 2 bases and J by 4 bases, and 15 bases separated the two germline ends. Germline loops: CDR1 MNHEY, CDR2 SVGEGT.

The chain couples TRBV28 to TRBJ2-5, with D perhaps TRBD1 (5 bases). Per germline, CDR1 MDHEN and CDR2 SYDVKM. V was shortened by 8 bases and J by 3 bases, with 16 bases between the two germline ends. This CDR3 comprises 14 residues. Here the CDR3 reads CASGKQVAEETQYF. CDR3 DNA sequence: TGTGCCAGCGGTAAACAGGTTGCGGAAGAGACCCAGTACTTC.

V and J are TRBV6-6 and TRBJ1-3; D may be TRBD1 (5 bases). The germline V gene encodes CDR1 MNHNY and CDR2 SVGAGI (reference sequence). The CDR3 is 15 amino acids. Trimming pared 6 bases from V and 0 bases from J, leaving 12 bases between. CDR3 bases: TGTGCCAGCAGGGACATCTCGTACTCTGGAAACACCATATATTTT. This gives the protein CASRDISYSGNTIYF.

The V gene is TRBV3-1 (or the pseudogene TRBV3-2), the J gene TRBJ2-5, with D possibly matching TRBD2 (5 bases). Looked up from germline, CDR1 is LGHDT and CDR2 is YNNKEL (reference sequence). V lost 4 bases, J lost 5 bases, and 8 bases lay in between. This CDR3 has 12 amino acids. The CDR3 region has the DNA TGTGCCAGCAGCCGCCTAGCTGAGACCCAGTACTTC. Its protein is CASSRLAETQYF.

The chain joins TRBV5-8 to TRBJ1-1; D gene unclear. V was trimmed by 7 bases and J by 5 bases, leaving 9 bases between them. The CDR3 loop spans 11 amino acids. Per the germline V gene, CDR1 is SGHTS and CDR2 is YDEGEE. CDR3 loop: CASAPGTEAFF. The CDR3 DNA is TGTGCCAGCGCCCCGGGAACTGAAGCTTTCTTT.